The entry below describes one T cell receptor (beta chain). This sample is part of a study of CD8 T cells in Susac syndrome. Reverse transcription used about 0.45 to 1 ug RNA and random hexamers. immunoSEQ multiplex PCR amplified TCR beta CDR3 across 54 Vbeta, 13 Jbeta. One entry per CDR3 protein, called by TCRdb with MiXCR from the immunoSEQ multiplex PCR reads. The table shows more than 85,000 distinct CDR3 sequences, with roughly 95% occurring only once. The CDR3 extends over 15 amino acids. The germline CDR1 and CDR2 sequences are SGHRS and YFSETQ. Trimming took 0 bases from V and 0 from J, leaving 7 bases between them. TEMRA cells were FACS-enriched, with CD8+ and CD4+ T cells isolated negatively.

The chain has TRBV5-1 and TRBJ1-5; D not certain. The TCR was taken from a human donor in good health. Sequenced sample: CD4+ T cells from PBMCs. The CDR3 here is CASSLDGDSNQPQHF. Here the CDR3 DNA reads TGCGCCAGCAGCTTGGACGGAGATAGCAATCAGCCCCAGCATTTT.